These 21 T cell receptor beta chains were sequenced from one sample in a study of shared clonotypes between healthy human individuals. TCRdb keeps only in-frame clones here, not all; method: immunoSEQ multiplex PCR. The sample consists of about 2.3 million clones, about nine tenths of them appearing once. Sequencing used naive CD4+ T cells from PBMCs. As for subset: CD45RA+ positively selected. Receptors originate from a man between 18 and 35 years old in good health. Some clones in this sample may be carry-over from other donors' samples.

V is TRBV19 and J is TRBJ2-3; D gene ambiguous. Germline V gene lookup returns CDR1 LNHDA and CDR2 SQIVND (reference sequence). CDR3 length: 15 residues. Trimming took 6 bases from V and 2 from J, leaving 15 bases between them. The CDR3 region is CASSATMADTDTQYF. CDR3 sequence (DNA): TGTGCCAGTAGCGCGACCATGGCGGACACAGATACGCAGTATTTT. Full variable domain (outside the CDR3, taken from reference TRBV19 and TRBJ2-3): DGGITQSPKYLFRKEGQNVTLSCEQNLNHDAMYWYRQDPGQGLRLIYYSQIVNDFQKGDIAEGYSVSREKKESFPLTVTSAQKNPTAFYLCASSATMADTDTQYFGPGTRLTVL.

V usage is TRBV4-1 and J usage is TRBJ1-5, with a weak D call TRBD1 (6 bases). The CDR3 loop spans 15 amino acids. Deletions cut 0 bases from V and 6 bases from J, with 12 bases between. Germline V gene lookup returns CDR1 MGHRA and CDR2 YSYEKL. The CDR3 spells CASSQEGGGTQPQHF. The CDR3 DNA reads TGCGCCAGCAGCCAAGAGGGTGGGGGCACTCAGCCCCAGCATTTT.

The chain carries TRBV6-6 and TRBJ2-7; TRBD1 aligns across 7 bases. CDR3 length equals 16 residues. The ends lost 5 bases at V and 2 bases at J; junction bases unmatched: 12. Germline CDR1 and CDR2: MNHNY and SVGAGI (reference sequence). The CDR3 spells CASSQNAGTATYEQYF. The CDR3 DNA reads as TGTGCCAGCAGTCAAAATGCCGGGACAGCAACCTACGAGCAGTACTTC.

The V and J genes are TRBV6-5 and TRBJ1-1; D is undetermined. V gave up 9 bases and J gave up 0 bases, with 14 bases separating them. There are 14 residues in the CDR3. The germline gives CDR1 MNHEY, CDR2 SVGAGI. In DNA, the CDR3 is TGTGCCAGTGCACTGGACCCCGTGAACACTGAAGCTTTCTTT. This codes for CASALDPVNTEAFF.

The CDR3 sequence: CASSGTLKYGYTF. Written as DNA, the CDR3 is TGTGCCAGCAGTGGGACCCTTAAATATGGCTACACCTTC. This chain joins TRBV25-1 and TRBJ1-2; D ambiguous. V was pared by 4 bases and J by 5 bases, with 11 bases between. This CDR3 spans 13 amino acids. Germline V gene data show CDR1 as MGHDK and CDR2 as SYGVNS.

The chain is built from TRBV7-9 and TRBJ1-1; 10 nucleotides agree with TRBD1. V shed 1 base, J shed 3 bases, and the junction held 2 bases outside the gene matches. Germline assignment: CDR1 SEHNR and CDR2 FQNEAQ (reference sequence). The CDR3 contains 15 residues. This chain's CDR3 is CASSLGGTGDTEAFF. In nucleotides, the CDR3 is TGTGCCAGCAGCTTAGGAGGGACAGGGGACACTGAAGCTTTCTTT. The variable domain in full, completed from reference TRBV7-9 and TRBJ1-1, reads DTGVSQNPRHKITKRGQNVTFRCDPISEHNRLYWYRQTLGQGPEFLTYFQNEAQLEKSRLLSDRFSAERPKGSFSTLEIQRTEQGDSAMYLCASSLGGTGDTEAFFGQGTRLTVV.

The chain recombines TRBV5-1 with TRBJ1-1, with D perhaps matching TRBD1 (5 bases). CDR3 length: 18 amino acids. V lost 3 bases to trimming and J lost 4 bases, with 25 bases between them. CDR1 is SGHRS, CDR2 YFSETQ, per germline. CDR3 region: CASSSRPLAGSFVTEAFF. In DNA, the CDR3 is TGCGCCAGCAGCTCCCGTCCTTTGGCAGGGAGCTTTGTCACTGAAGCTTTCTTT. Based on the CDR3 plus reference TRBV5-1 and TRBJ1-1, the full variable domain is KAGVTQTPRYLIKTRGQQVTLSCSPISGHRSVSWYQQTPGQGLQFLFEYFSETQRNKGNFPGRFSGRQFSNSRSEMNVSTLELGDSALYLCASSSRPLAGSFVTEAFFGQGTRLTVV.

The rearrangement links TRBV5-4 to TRBJ2-7, with 7 bases that match TRBD1. V dropped 0 bases and J dropped 5; count of bases not matched to a gene: 2. This CDR3 has 13 amino acids. Germline CDR1 and CDR2: SGHNT and YYREEE (reference sequence). CDR3 nucleotide sequence: TGTGCCAGCAGCTTGGCACAGGGGAACGAGCAGTACTTC. Translating gives CASSLAQGNEQYF.

This chain uses TRBV5-4 with TRBJ2-7; D gene unclear. V lost 0 bases to trimming and J lost 2 bases, with 9 bases between them. Per germline, CDR1 SGHNT and CDR2 YYREEE (reference sequence). The CDR3 is 14 amino acids. CDR3 in amino acids: CASSLGKNPYEQYF. DNA for the CDR3: TGTGCCAGCAGCTTGGGCAAGAATCCCTACGAGCAGTACTTC.

The genes are TRBV19 and TRBJ2-6, with 12 bases fitting TRBD2. Germline CDR1 LNHDA, CDR2 SQIVND (reference sequence). This CDR3 region has 18 residues. The V segment lost 4 bases and the J segment 5 bases; nucleotides outside the gene matches: 9. CDR3: CASSTGLAGPLRANVLTF. The CDR3 coding sequence is TGTGCCAGTAGTACCGGACTAGCGGGACCCCTTAGGGCCAACGTCCTGACTTTC.

The rearrangement joins TRBV5-1 to TRBJ2-2, with unresolved D. Looked up from germline, CDR1 is SGHRS and CDR2 is YFSETQ. Trimming took 3 bases from V and 7 from J, leaving 13 bases between them. The CDR3 spans 14 residues. CDR3 protein: CASSSSSIGGELFF. In DNA form, the CDR3 reads TGCGCCAGCAGCTCATCTTCTATCGGCGGGGAGCTGTTTTTT.

This clone was observed a few times. Other DNA sequences in this specimen translate into the identical CDR3. This chain's CDR3 is CASSVGTNTGELFF. CDR3 in DNA: TGTGCCAGCAGCGTAGGCACGAACACCGGGGAGCTGTTTTTT. The chain couples TRBV9 to TRBJ2-2; no clear D. Germline V gene sequence: CDR1 SGDLS, CDR2 YYNGEE. The CDR3 covers 14 residues. V was shortened by 0 bases and J by 0 bases, with 3 bases between the two germline ends.

This clone has a handful of counts. CDR3 DNA sequence: TGTGCCTATAGGGACAGGCTGACCGGAAACACCATATATTTT. Encoded protein: CAYRDRLTGNTIYF. The rearrangement joins TRBV30 to TRBJ1-3, with 8 nucleotides matching TRBD1. J was trimmed by 4 bases and V by 7 bases; bases with no gene match: 9. The CDR3 consists of 14 residues. The germline gives CDR1 GTSNPN, CDR2 SVGIG (reference sequence).

This clone was seen once. This chain connects TRBV9 to TRBJ2-7, with no clear D. The V and J ends lost 4 bases and 2 bases respectively, with 4 bases between them. The germline gives CDR1 SGDLS, CDR2 YYNGEE. The CDR3 loop spans 11 amino acids. The CDR3 DNA reads TGTGCCAGCAGCCATACCTACGAGCAGTACTTC. This translates into CASSHTYEQYF.

V and J are TRBV19 and TRBJ1-4; 7 bases are shared with TRBD1. The CDR3 is 15 amino acids. The J segment lost 7 bases and the V segment lost 4 bases, leaving 9 bases of the junction unmatched. CDR1 is LNHDA, CDR2 SQIVND, per germline (reference sequence). In nucleotides, the CDR3 is TGTGCCAGTAGTAAGGGGGCACGGTTAGGTGAAAAACTGTTTTTT. This codes for CASSKGARLGEKLFF.

V is TRBV27 and J is TRBJ2-1; D might be TRBD1 (6 bases). Trimming left V 7 bases short and J 6 bases short, with 16 bases between. Germline CDR1 and CDR2: MNHEY and SMNVEV (reference sequence). This CDR3 spans 14 amino acids. In nucleotides, the CDR3 is TGTGCCAGCATGTGGGGGCGAGAGGGCAATGAGCAGTTCTTC. This encodes CASMWGREGNEQFF.

The rearrangement uses TRBV9 and TRBJ1-2; D remains unclear. The CDR3 length is 13 residues. V was cut by 0 bases and J by 8 bases, with 11 bases left in between. Germline CDR1 reads SGDLS; CDR2 reads YYNGEE. CDR3 sequence: CASSVEGLQGYTF. The CDR3 DNA is TGTGCCAGCAGCGTAGAAGGCCTACAGGGCTACACCTTC.

This chain connects TRBV7-8 to TRBJ2-5; 9 nucleotides align to TRBD1. V trimming: 5 bases; J trimming: 5 bases; junction bases outside the gene matches: 12. The CDR3 runs 16 residues. CDR1 and CDR2 (germline): SGHVS, FQNEAQ. The CDR3 DNA is TGTGCCAGCAGCCTTGTCCACAGGGGGCCCAGTGAGACCCAGTACTTC. Protein product: CASSLVHRGPSETQYF.

The chain combines TRBV28 with TRBJ2-2; no clear D gene. The CDR3 covers 14 residues. CDR1 MDHEN and CDR2 SYDVKM come from the germline V gene. Between the trimmed V and J ends, which lost 5 bases and 4 bases, there was a span of 11 bases. The CDR3 DNA follows: TGTGCCAGCAGTCCCCCCCATGGCACCGGGGAGCTGTTTTTT. Translation: CASSPPHGTGELFF.

The chain recombines TRBV10-3 with TRBJ2-2; 9 nucleotides match TRBD1. The ends lost 10 bases at V and 2 bases at J; junction bases unmatched: 5. This CDR3 region has 14 residues. Germline V CDR1 and CDR2: ENHRY, SYGVKD. The CDR3 is CAKRDRDNTGELFF. The CDR3 nucleotides are TGTGCCAAGAGGGACAGGGATAACACCGGGGAGCTGTTTTTT.

The gene calls are TRBV28 and TRBJ1-2; 7 nucleotides agree with TRBD1. V gave up 8 bases and J gave up 8 bases; unmatched junction bases: 11. The CDR3 sequence is 13 residues long. CDR1 MDHEN and CDR2 SYDVKM come from the germline V gene. The DNA of the CDR3 is TGTGCCAGCGGGAGACAGGGTTCATTCGGCTACACCTTC. As protein: CASGRQGSFGYTF.